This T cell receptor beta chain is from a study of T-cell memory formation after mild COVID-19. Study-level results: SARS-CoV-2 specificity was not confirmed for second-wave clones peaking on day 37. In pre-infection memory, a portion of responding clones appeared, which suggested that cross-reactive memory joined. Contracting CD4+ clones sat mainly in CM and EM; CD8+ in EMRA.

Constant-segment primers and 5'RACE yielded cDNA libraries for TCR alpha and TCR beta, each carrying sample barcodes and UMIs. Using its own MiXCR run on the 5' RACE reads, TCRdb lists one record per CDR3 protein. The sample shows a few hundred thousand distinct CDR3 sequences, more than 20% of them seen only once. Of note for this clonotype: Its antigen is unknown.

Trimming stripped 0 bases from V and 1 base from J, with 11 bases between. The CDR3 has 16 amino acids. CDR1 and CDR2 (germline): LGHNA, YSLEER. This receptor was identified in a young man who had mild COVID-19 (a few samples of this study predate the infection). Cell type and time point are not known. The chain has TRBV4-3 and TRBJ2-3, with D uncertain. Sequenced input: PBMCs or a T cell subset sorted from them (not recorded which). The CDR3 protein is CASSQDVARGTDTQYF. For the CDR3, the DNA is TGCGCCAGCAGCCAAGATGTTGCCAGAGGCACAGATACGCAGTATTTT.